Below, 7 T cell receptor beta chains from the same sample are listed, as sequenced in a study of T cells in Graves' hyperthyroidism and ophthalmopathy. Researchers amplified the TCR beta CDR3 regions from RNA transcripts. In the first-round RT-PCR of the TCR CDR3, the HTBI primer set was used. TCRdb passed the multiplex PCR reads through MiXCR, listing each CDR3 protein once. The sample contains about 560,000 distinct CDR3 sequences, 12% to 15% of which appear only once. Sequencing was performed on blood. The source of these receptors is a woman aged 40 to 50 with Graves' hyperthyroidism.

CDR3 sequence (DNA): TGTGCCAGCAGTTTATTCGAGAATCAGCCCCAGCATTTT. Translated: CASSLFENQPQHF. The chain has TRBV28 and TRBJ1-5; no clear D. The germline CDR1 and CDR2 sequences are MDHEN and SYDVKM. The CDR3 consists of 13 residues. Trimming took off 1 base at V and 4 bases at J, with 5 bases between the two ends.

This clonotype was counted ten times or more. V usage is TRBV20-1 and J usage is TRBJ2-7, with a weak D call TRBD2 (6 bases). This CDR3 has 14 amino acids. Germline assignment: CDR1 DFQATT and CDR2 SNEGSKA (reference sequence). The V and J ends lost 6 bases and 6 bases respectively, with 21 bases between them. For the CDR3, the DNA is TGCAGTGCCGATGCGGGACGATTCCCCTCCGAGCAGTACTTC. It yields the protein CSADAGRFPSEQYF.

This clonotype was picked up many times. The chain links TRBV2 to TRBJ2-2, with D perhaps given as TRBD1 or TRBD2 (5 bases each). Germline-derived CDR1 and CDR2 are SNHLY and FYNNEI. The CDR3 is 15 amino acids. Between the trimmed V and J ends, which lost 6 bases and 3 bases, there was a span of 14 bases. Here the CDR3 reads CASRIGLGDTGELFF. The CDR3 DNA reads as TGTGCCAGCAGGATAGGGCTGGGGGACACCGGGGAGCTGTTTTTT.

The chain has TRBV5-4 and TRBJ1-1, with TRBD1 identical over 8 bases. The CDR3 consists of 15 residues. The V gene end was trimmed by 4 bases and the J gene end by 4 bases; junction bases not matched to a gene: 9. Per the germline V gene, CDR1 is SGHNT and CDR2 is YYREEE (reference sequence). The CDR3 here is CASSQTDRAGTEAFF. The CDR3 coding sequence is TGTGCCAGCAGCCAGACGGACAGGGCCGGCACTGAAGCTTTCTTT.

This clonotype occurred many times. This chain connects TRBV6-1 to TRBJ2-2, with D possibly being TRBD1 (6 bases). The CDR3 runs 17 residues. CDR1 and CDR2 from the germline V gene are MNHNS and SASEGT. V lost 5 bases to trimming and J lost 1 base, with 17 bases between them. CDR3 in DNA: TGTGCCAGCAGTCACCCTCAGGGGTTAGAGAACACCGGGGAGCTGTTTTTT. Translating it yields CASSHPQGLENTGELFF.

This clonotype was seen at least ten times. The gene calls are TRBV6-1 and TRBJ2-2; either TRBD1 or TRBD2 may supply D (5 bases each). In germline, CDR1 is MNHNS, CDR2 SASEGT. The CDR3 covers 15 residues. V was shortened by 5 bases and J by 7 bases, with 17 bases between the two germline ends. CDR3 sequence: CASSQGPIGVGELFF. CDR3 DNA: TGTGCCAGCAGTCAGGGACCTATAGGGGTCGGGGAGCTGTTTTTT.

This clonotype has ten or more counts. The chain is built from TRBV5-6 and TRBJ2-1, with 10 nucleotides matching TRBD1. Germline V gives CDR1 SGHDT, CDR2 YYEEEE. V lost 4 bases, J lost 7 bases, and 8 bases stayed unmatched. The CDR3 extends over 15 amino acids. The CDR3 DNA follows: TGTGCCAGCAGCCGTAGGACAGGGGGTATAAATGAGCAGTTCTTC. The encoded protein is CASSRRTGGINEQFF.